These 15 T cell receptor beta chains share one sample of origin, sequenced in a study of T cell changes during pregnancy in multiple sclerosis. Sequenced by immunoSEQ multiplex PCR; TCRdb stores in-frame clones only, minus some. Of tens of thousands of clones listed, 88% are singletons. This sample comprised CD4+ T cells from peripheral blood mononuclear cells, obtained in the second trimester of pregnancy. The receptors stem from a female donor with multiple sclerosis, enrolled in a pregnancy study.

This chain connects TRBV7-2 to TRBJ2-1, with TRBD2 matching over 9 bases. Germline V CDR1 and CDR2: SGHTA, FQGNSA. Germline trimming cut 5 bases from V and 4 bases from J; bases unmatched to any gene: 12. This CDR3 is 17 amino acids long. The CDR3 coding sequence is TGTGCCAGCAGCCCCTTTGCGGGAGGGCCGCTTTACAATGAGCAGTTCTTC. It translates to CASSPFAGGPLYNEQFF.

The chain recombines TRBV4-1 with TRBJ2-7; 7 bases agree with TRBD2. The J segment lost 3 bases and the V segment lost 1 base, leaving 3 bases of the junction unmatched. This CDR3 contains 14 residues. Germline CDR1 and CDR2: MGHRA and YSYEKL. Here the CDR3 DNA reads TGCGCCAGCAGCCAAGGTTCTAGCGGCTACGAGCAGTACTTC. As protein: CASSQGSSGYEQYF.

This clone was detected once. This chain connects TRBV6-6 to TRBJ1-1; D gene ambiguous. Looked up from germline, CDR1 is MNHNY and CDR2 is SVGAGI (reference sequence). Trimming shortened V by 6 bases and J by 5 bases, and 16 bases separated the two germline ends. The CDR3 has 14 residues. CDR3 sequence: CASRHGGEWTEAFF. CDR3 bases: TGTGCCAGCAGACACGGCGGGGAGTGGACTGAAGCTTTCTTT.

This chain joins TRBV6-1 and TRBJ2-1; TRBD1 aligns across 9 bases. J lost 2 bases, V lost 6 bases, and 5 bases had no gene match. This CDR3 contains 15 residues. CDR1 MNHNS and CDR2 SASEGT come from the germline V gene. The CDR3 is CASRRDRVTYNEQFF. The CDR3, as DNA: TGTGCCAGCAGGAGGGACAGGGTGACCTACAATGAGCAGTTCTTC.

This clone appeared a few times. The chain joins TRBV27 to TRBJ1-1, with 7 nucleotides matching TRBD1. Germline CDR1 and CDR2: MNHEY and SMNVEV (reference sequence). V lost 5 bases to trimming and J lost 4 bases; unmatched junction nucleotides: 4. The CDR3 totals 13 residues. The CDR3, as DNA: TGTGCCAGCAGTAACAGGGGTAGCACTGAAGCTTTCTTT. Encoded protein: CASSNRGSTEAFF.

V and J are TRBV5-1 and TRBJ1-1; tentatively, D is TRBD1 (6 bases). Between the trimmed V and J ends, which lost 2 bases and 10 bases, there was a span of 24 bases. The CDR3 totals 16 residues. The V gene's germline CDR1 is SGHRS and CDR2 YFSETQ. The CDR3 nucleotides read TGCGCCAGCAGCTTTTTACAGGGAGGGGGTGGGGCAGGAGCTTTCTTT. It codes for CASSFLQGGGGAGAFF.

V gene TRBV6-5 combines with J gene TRBJ1-5; TRBD1 matches 8 bases. Germline CDR1 reads MNHEY; CDR2 reads SVGAGI. There are 14 residues in the CDR3. V shed 5 bases and J 4 bases; nucleotides not matched to a gene: 4. This CDR3 is CASSPDRGNQPQHF. The CDR3 DNA follows: TGTGCCAGCAGTCCTGACAGGGGTAATCAGCCCCAGCATTTT.

This clone was seen only once. This chain links TRBV19 with TRBJ2-3; 10 nucleotides match TRBD2. The CDR3 length is 17 residues. Per germline, CDR1 LNHDA and CDR2 SQIVND (reference sequence). Losses at the gene ends were 4 bases for V and 4 bases for J; bases not matched to a gene: 11. In DNA, the CDR3 is TGTGCCAGTAGTAGAAAACCTAGCGGGAGTCGCCCAGATACGCAGTATTTT. It translates to CASSRKPSGSRPDTQYF. The variable domain in full, completed from reference TRBV19 and TRBJ2-3, reads DGGITQSPKYLFRKEGQNVTLSCEQNLNHDAMYWYRQDPGQGLRLIYYSQIVNDFQKGDIAEGYSVSREKKESFPLTVTSAQKNPTAFYLCASSRKPSGSRPDTQYFGPGTRLTVL.

The chain uses TRBV9 and TRBJ2-7, with D perhaps TRBD1 (5 bases). The CDR3 loop spans 17 amino acids. V was pared by 3 bases and J by 6 bases, with 25 bases between. Per germline, CDR1 SGDLS and CDR2 YYNGEE. As DNA, the CDR3 is TGTGCCAGCAGCGAGGGATGGATAGGGGCGCTCAAAGGCGAGCAGTACTTC. Protein sequence: CASSEGWIGALKGEQYF.

In its sample, this clone was seen once. CDR3 bases: TGTGCCACTTCACTGGGAGGGGTGGATCAGCCCCAGCATTTT. This codes for CATSLGGVDQPQHF. The rearrangement links TRBV18 to TRBJ1-5; perhaps TRBD1 as D (5 bases). Trimming stripped 10 bases from V and 5 bases from J, with 18 bases between. CDR1 and CDR2 (germline): KGHSH, LQKENI. The CDR3 covers 14 residues.

This clone appeared a single time. The chain combines TRBV5-4 with TRBJ2-3, with D unresolved. This CDR3 is built from 17 residues. Trimming removed 4 bases at V and 3 bases at J, with 21 bases between. Germline values: CDR1 SGHNT, CDR2 YYREEE (reference sequence). The CDR3 sequence: CASSVPRQGRGTDTQYF. Written as DNA, the CDR3 is TGTGCCAGCAGCGTCCCCCGACAAGGTCGTGGGACAGATACGCAGTATTTT.

This clone appeared a single time. V and J are TRBV5-6 and TRBJ2-1, with 7 bases identical to TRBD1. The V segment lost 0 bases and the J segment 4 bases; nucleotides outside the gene matches: 4. Germline V gene lookup returns CDR1 SGHDT and CDR2 YYEEEE. The CDR3 sequence is 15 residues long. CDR3 coding DNA: TGTGCCAGCAGCTTGGGTGACAGGGTGTACAATGAGCAGTTCTTC. The encoded protein is CASSLGDRVYNEQFF.

The chain uses TRBV5-6 and TRBJ2-3; tentative D call: TRBD1 (5 bases). Trimming stripped 5 bases from V and 1 base from J, with 17 bases between. Germline CDR1 is SGHDT and CDR2 is YYEEEE. This CDR3 comprises 16 residues. The CDR3 nucleotides read TGTGCCAGCAGGAAACGTGTGGGGCGCGGCACAGATACGCAGTATTTT. Translated: CASRKRVGRGTDTQYF.

The chain uses TRBV5-1 and TRBJ1-5; the D gene is possibly TRBD1 (6 bases). CDR3 length equals 15 residues. V lost 4 bases, J lost 0 bases, and 11 bases lay in between. The germline gives CDR1 SGHRS, CDR2 YFSETQ. DNA of the CDR3: TGCGCCAGCAGCCTCGGACAGCATAGCAATCAGCCCCAGCATTTT. It yields the protein CASSLGQHSNQPQHF.

This clone was seen just once. The chain joins TRBV5-6 to TRBJ2-5; D is possibly TRBD2 (6 bases). V was trimmed by 2 bases and J by 4 bases, leaving 12 bases between them. Per the germline V gene, CDR1 is SGHDT and CDR2 is YYEEEE. CDR3 length: 14 residues. This CDR3 is CASSFTAGRETQYF. The DNA of the CDR3 is TGTGCCAGCAGCTTTACAGCGGGCCGAGAGACCCAGTACTTC.